One TCR beta chain is described in this entry. Its antigen remains unidentified. The data belong to a study of OX40 agonist ivuxolimab in advanced cancers. Study as a whole: The study gave patients intravenous ivuxolimab at 0.01 to 10 mg/kg every 2 weeks. Three partial responders included one hepatocellular carcinoma patient and two cutaneous melanoma patients. Study conclusions and caveats: By week 6 at 0.1 to 3.0 mg/kg, blood CD4+ and CD8+ T cells had expanded clonally.

Sequencing was performed with immunoSEQ multiplex PCR; in TCRdb, only in-frame clones are kept and a portion is missing. The profile shows approximately 84,000 clones, approximately 86% of them singletons. This CDR3 comprises 15 residues. V was pared by 0 bases and J by 1 base, with 8 bases between. Per the germline V gene, CDR1 is SGHRS and CDR2 is YFSETQ. The clonotype was recovered from an adult with an advanced solid tumor such as melanoma, head and neck, liver or kidney cancer. The specimen was CD4+ or CD8+ T cells sorted from blood, collected in a trial of the OX40 agonist ivuxolimab. The V gene is TRBV5-1, the J gene TRBJ1-5; D not certain. CDR3 sequence: CASSLAGFSNQPQHF. CDR3 nucleotide sequence: TGCGCCAGCAGCTTGGCGGGCTTCAGCAATCAGCCCCAGCATTTT.